A single sample gave rise to the 10 T cell receptor beta chains below, sequenced in a study of early T cells in non-severe SARS-CoV-2 infection. In TCRdb, the 5' RACE reads were re-called with MiXCR into one record per CDR3 protein. The sample contains about 37,000 distinct CDR3 sequences, approximately 5.9% of which appear only once. The sequenced sample was whole blood, obtained at baseline. The source of these receptors is an adult who was a healthcare worker with PCR-confirmed SARS-CoV-2 infection or an uninfected control (not recorded which).

This clonotype was seen many times. The gene calls are TRBV5-4 and TRBJ2-7; possible D gene TRBD2, 7 bases. Germline loops: CDR1 SGHNT, CDR2 YYREEE (reference sequence). The CDR3 runs to 15 residues. The V end lost 4 bases, the J end lost 6 bases, and 20 bases lay between the germline ends. In DNA, the CDR3 is TGTGCCAGCAGCCCCACTGGGGCGGGGGCGTTCGAGCAGTACTTC. Protein: CASSPTGAGAFEQYF.

There are many counts of this clonotype. The chain links TRBV6-2 or TRBV6-3 to TRBJ2-2, with D possibly being TRBD2 (5 bases). The CDR3 runs 15 residues. V lost 8 bases and J lost 2, with 15 bases in between. CDR1 is MNHEY and CDR2 is SVGEGT in the germline V gene. CDR3: CASRRSQTNTGELFF. CDR3 bases: TGTGCCAGCCGGAGGAGTCAGACCAACACCGGGGAGCTGTTTTTT.

The genes are TRBV12-3 or TRBV12-4 and TRBJ1-2; D gene ambiguous. The V gene lost 4 bases and the J gene lost 8 bases, with 17 bases spanning the gap. There are 14 residues in the CDR3. As DNA, the CDR3 is TGTGCCAGCAGTTCCCCCGACCCGTATGCGGGCTACACCTTC. Its translation: CASSSPDPYAGYTF.

The rearrangement uses TRBV2 and TRBJ2-3, with TRBD2 matching over 7 bases. Germline assignment: CDR1 SNHLY and CDR2 FYNNEI. The ends lost 6 bases at V and 2 bases at J; junction bases unmatched: 8. The CDR3 is made up of 15 amino acids. CDR3: CASSTLAVYTDTQYF. The CDR3 DNA follows: TGTGCCAGCAGCACTCTAGCGGTTTACACAGATACGCAGTATTTT.

This clonotype has just a few counts. The chain has TRBV18 and TRBJ1-6; a possible D gene is TRBD1 (5 bases). This CDR3 has 14 amino acids. Per the germline V gene, CDR1 is KGHSH and CDR2 is LQKENI. Trimming pared 0 bases from V and 8 bases from J, leaving 8 bases between. Here the CDR3 DNA reads TGTGCCAGCTCACCACCAGGGGCTTATTCACCCCTCCACTTT. It specifies CASSPPGAYSPLHF.

This clonotype showed up many times. The chain has TRBV7-9 and TRBJ2-1; unclear D gene. V was pared by 2 bases and J by 9 bases, with 14 bases between. Germline CDR1 reads SEHNR; CDR2 reads FQNEAQ (reference sequence). This CDR3 comprises 14 residues. The CDR3 region is CASSLLPEISEQFF. In DNA form, the CDR3 reads TGTGCCAGCAGCTTACTTCCCGAAATCAGTGAGCAGTTCTTC. The full variable domain, rest sourced from reference TRBV7-9 and TRBJ2-1, is DTGVSQNPRHKITKRGQNVTFRCDPISEHNRLYWYRQTLGQGPEFLTYFQNEAQLEKSRLLSDRFSAERPKGSFSTLEIQRTEQGDSAMYLCASSLLPEISEQFFGPGTRLTVL.

This clonotype was recorded at least ten times. The V call is TRBV6-5, the J call TRBJ2-3, with 7 bases that match TRBD2. The CDR3 covers 13 residues. Germline V gene data show CDR1 as MNHEY and CDR2 as SVGAGI. V dropped 8 bases and J dropped 4; count of bases not matched to a gene: 6. CDR3 bases: TGTGCCAGCGGGGACTATATCGCAGATACGCAGTATTTT. Translating gives CASGDYIADTQYF.

This clonotype was seen repeatedly, ten times or more. The chain carries TRBV5-6 and TRBJ2-1; a possible D gene is TRBD2 (5 bases). The CDR3 is 16 amino acids. Trimming pared 4 bases from V and 5 bases from J, leaving 19 bases between. Germline V gene lookup returns CDR1 SGHDT and CDR2 YYEEEE. This CDR3 is CASSGRRPIPNNEQFF. The DNA for the CDR3 is TGTGCCAGCAGCGGCAGGAGGCCTATCCCGAACAATGAGCAGTTCTTC.

This chain uses TRBV12-3 or TRBV12-4 with TRBJ2-1, with D possibly being TRBD1 (5 bases). This CDR3 comprises 14 residues. Trimming shortened V by 4 bases and J by 1 base, and 8 bases separated the two germline ends. The CDR3 DNA follows: TGTGCCAGCAGTTACCGACAGTCCTACAATGAGCAGTTCTTC. Encoded protein: CASSYRQSYNEQFF.

This clonotype was detected a few times. The chain links TRBV12-3 or TRBV12-4 to TRBJ2-3; D remains ambiguous. CDR3 length: 14 amino acids. V dropped 5 bases and J dropped 1 base, with 10 bases sitting between them. DNA of the CDR3: TGTGCCAGCAGTCCCCACTCACGCACAGATACGCAGTATTTT. Its protein is CASSPHSRTDTQYF.